One and the same sample provided the 21 T cell receptor beta chains below, sequenced in a study of cytomegalovirus exposure and HLA in healthy donors. The PCR had 60 Vbeta and 13 Jbeta primers. This table comes from immunoSEQ multiplex PCR, and its TCRdb copy is limited to in-frame clones, with some not included. Its table records about 43,000 clones. The sequencing sample was made of PBMCs. These receptors were collected from a woman under 40 in good health and CMV-seronegative.

Concerning this clone itself: The junction departs from the called germline gene at one end, perhaps through a read error. The chain couples TRBV4-1 to TRBJ1-1; 7 positions match TRBD1. Germline V gives CDR1 MGHRA, CDR2 YSYEKL. The CDR3 has 15 amino acids. CDR3: CASSQPARGRTEDFF. CDR3 bases: TGCGCCAGCAGCCAACCGGCAAGGGGGCGCACTGAAGATTTCTTT.

V usage is TRBV5-1 and J usage is TRBJ2-1, with D perhaps matching TRBD2 (6 bases). CDR3 length: 17 residues. The V gene's germline CDR1 is SGHRS and CDR2 YFSETQ. Trimming stripped 2 bases from V and 0 bases from J, with 15 bases between. In DNA form, the CDR3 reads TGCGCCAGCAGCTTACTAAAATCCGGGGGCTCCTACAATGAGCAGTTCTTC. This translates into CASSLLKSGGSYNEQFF. Full variable domain (outside the CDR3, taken from reference TRBV5-1 and TRBJ2-1): KAGVTQTPRYLIKTRGQQVTLSCSPISGHRSVSWYQQTPGQGLQFLFEYFSETQRNKGNFPGRFSGRQFSNSRSEMNVSTLELGDSALYLCASSLLKSGGSYNEQFFGPGTRLTVL.

V is TRBV19 and J is TRBJ1-3, with 8 bases identical to TRBD1. Germline V gene lookup returns CDR1 LNHDA and CDR2 SQIVND (reference sequence). The CDR3 is made up of 18 amino acids. V dropped 2 bases and J dropped 2; count of bases not matched to a gene: 11. The CDR3 DNA reads as TGTGCCAGTAGTATACCAATGGGACAGGCACGCGCTGGAAACACCATATATTTT. It encodes CASSIPMGQARAGNTIYF.

V gene TRBV4-2 combines with J gene TRBJ2-3, with a weak D call TRBD2 (6 bases). The CDR3 covers 15 residues. In germline, CDR1 is LGHNA, CDR2 YNFKEQ. The V gene lost 0 bases and the J gene lost 4 bases, with 11 bases spanning the gap. CDR3 in amino acids: CASSQEGQRADTQYF. In DNA form, the CDR3 reads TGTGCCAGCAGCCAAGAAGGGCAGCGGGCAGATACGCAGTATTTT.

The chain combines TRBV28 with TRBJ1-5; the D gene is possibly TRBD1 (5 bases). Between the trimmed V and J ends, which lost 3 bases and 2 bases, there was a span of 11 bases. The CDR3 has 15 amino acids. Germline CDR1 is MDHEN and CDR2 is SYDVKM. The CDR3 protein is CASSLAQGGNQPQHF. The CDR3 DNA sequence: TGTGCCAGCAGTTTGGCGCAGGGCGGCAATCAGCCCCAGCATTTT.

This chain joins TRBV4-1 and TRBJ1-2, with a tentative D call TRBD1 (5 bases). The CDR3 is made up of 15 amino acids. The V end was cut by 0 bases, the J end by 4 bases, with 12 bases between. Germline V lookup: CDR1 MGHRA, CDR2 YSYEKL. CDR3 protein: CASSQDKGAVYGYTF. The CDR3 DNA reads TGCGCCAGCAGCCAAGATAAAGGGGCGGTCTATGGCTACACCTTC.

The CDR3 region has the DNA TGTGCCAGCAGTTTCGCCTTGGGACAGGACCAGCATTTT. Encoded protein: CASSFALGQDQHF. The V gene is TRBV6-6, the J gene TRBJ1-5; 8 nucleotides match TRBD1. CDR3 length equals 13 residues. CDR1 and CDR2 from the germline V gene are MNHNY and SVGAGI (reference sequence). The junction had 8 bases not matched to a gene; V was cut back by 4 bases and J by 12 bases.

J is TRBJ1-1 and V is TRBV9, with a possible D match to TRBD1 (6 bases). Germline CDR1 reads SGDLS; CDR2 reads YYNGEE. The CDR3 is 14 residues long. V was pared by 3 bases and J by 1 base, with 10 bases between. CDR3 DNA sequence: TGTGCCAGCAGCGGCGGACAGTCGAACACTGAAGCTTTCTTT. Translating it yields CASSGGQSNTEAFF.

V and J are TRBV14 and TRBJ1-2, with TRBD1 matching over 7 bases. J gave up 4 bases and V 0 bases, and 5 bases lay outside the gene matches. Germline loops: CDR1 SGHDN, CDR2 FVKESK. The CDR3 is made up of 15 amino acids. The CDR3 region is CASSQDGTASYGYTF. The CDR3 nucleotides read TGTGCCAGCAGCCAAGATGGGACAGCGAGCTATGGCTACACCTTC.

J is TRBJ2-1 and V is TRBV1; the table's D call, TRBD2, has no DNA check behind it. TRBV1 represents a pseudogene. CDR3 size: 14 residues. The CDR3 region is CTSSRGLADDEQFF. The DNA for the CDR3 is TGCACCAGCAGCCGTGGGCTAGCGGATGATGAGCAGTTCTTC.

The V and J genes are TRBV27 and TRBJ2-3; D ambiguous. Trimming removed 2 bases from V and 6 bases from J, with 9 bases in between. CDR1 MNHEY and CDR2 SMNVEV come from the germline V gene (reference sequence). The CDR3 spans 13 residues. The CDR3 loop is CASSLSALDTQYF. CDR3 in DNA: TGTGCCAGCAGTTTAAGCGCGTTGGATACGCAGTATTTT.

The chain uses TRBV30 and TRBJ2-2; 16 bases line up with TRBD2. Germline trimming cut 0 bases from V and 4 bases from J; bases unmatched to any gene: 5. The germline gives CDR1 GTSNPN, CDR2 SVGIG (reference sequence). The CDR3 loop spans 18 amino acids. In DNA, the CDR3 is TGTGCCTGGAGTGTAGGGACTAGCGGGAGGGCCGGCACCGGGGAGCTGTTTTTT. Protein: CAWSVGTSGRAGTGELFF. The variable domain in full, with the rest retrieved from reference TRBV30 and TRBJ2-2, is SQTIHQWPATLVQPVGSPLSLECTVEGTSNPNLYWYRQAAGRGLQLLFYSVGIGQISSEVPQNLSASRPQDRQFILSSKKLLLSDSGFYLCAWSVGTSGRAGTGELFFGEGSRLTVL.

The CDR3 DNA is TGCGCCAGCAGCAGCGAACTAGCGGGAGGAGCGGAGACCCAGTACTTC. Its protein is CASSSELAGGAETQYF. The chain is built from TRBV5-1 and TRBJ2-5; 12 bases match TRBD2. J was trimmed by 5 bases and V by 4 bases; bases with no gene match: 9. The CDR3 extends over 16 amino acids. From germline, CDR1 is SGHRS and CDR2 YFSETQ.

This chain uses TRBV13 with TRBJ1-1; D not certain. The CDR3 sequence is 14 residues long. Germline V lookup: CDR1 PRHDT, CDR2 FYEKMQ (reference sequence). The V end was cut by 5 bases, the J end by 0 bases, with 10 bases between. CDR3 DNA sequence: TGTGCCAGCAGCCCGGTACGGTTGAACACTGAAGCTTTCTTT. Translation: CASSPVRLNTEAFF.

The chain links TRBV9 to TRBJ2-2; 7 bases line up with TRBD1. This CDR3 contains 16 residues. From germline, CDR1 is SGDLS and CDR2 YYNGEE. With V trimmed by 3 bases and J by 8 bases, 13 bases remained unmatched. Here the CDR3 reads CASSGRDSLVPGELFF. The CDR3 region has the DNA TGTGCCAGCAGCGGCCGGGACAGTCTCGTGCCTGGGGAGCTGTTTTTT.

The V call is TRBV5-1, the J call TRBJ2-1, with 7 bases matching TRBD2. Germline V gene data show CDR1 as SGHRS and CDR2 as YFSETQ. V trimming: 7 bases; J trimming: 6 bases; junction bases outside the gene matches: 4. The CDR3 covers 12 residues. This CDR3 reads CASGRDRNEQFF. The CDR3, as DNA: TGCGCCAGCGGGAGGGACCGCAATGAGCAGTTCTTC.

The chain employs TRBV28 and TRBJ2-7; 11 bases agree with TRBD2. From germline, CDR1 is MDHEN and CDR2 SYDVKM. Trimming cost V 5 bases and J 3 bases; bases outside gene matches: 3. The CDR3 covers 14 residues. The CDR3 bases are TGTGCCAGCAGTCTGACTAGCGGGGACTACGAGCAGTACTTC. This codes for CASSLTSGDYEQYF.

CDR3: CAWSAGQTNEQFF. As DNA, the CDR3 is TGTGCCTGGAGTGCAGGCCAGACGAATGAGCAGTTCTTC. This sequence joins TRBV30 and TRBJ2-1; D not resolved. V lost 1 base and J lost 7, with 11 bases in between. Germline loops: CDR1 GTSNPN, CDR2 SVGIG (reference sequence). The CDR3 runs to 13 residues.

The chain links TRBV7-8 to TRBJ1-5, with 7 bases identical to TRBD1. The length of the CDR3 is 16 residues. J gave up 0 bases and V 5 bases, and 7 bases lay outside the gene matches. Germline assignment: CDR1 SGHVS and CDR2 FQNEAQ. The CDR3 region has the DNA TGTGCCAGCAGCCCAAACAGGGGTAGTAGCAATCAGCCCCAGCATTTT. Translating gives CASSPNRGSSNQPQHF.

The chain has TRBV15 and TRBJ1-4; D gene ambiguous. V dropped 1 base and J dropped 5 bases, with 11 bases sitting between them. The CDR3 has 15 amino acids. Germline-derived CDR1 and CDR2 are LNHNV and YYDKDF (reference sequence). The CDR3: CATSRGAGGNEKLFF. The CDR3 DNA reads TGTGCCACCAGCAGAGGGGCGGGAGGGAATGAAAAACTGTTTTTT.

This chain connects TRBV18 to TRBJ2-2, with 14 positions matching TRBD2. V lost 1 base, J lost 4 bases, and 11 bases stayed unmatched. CDR3 length equals 20 residues. CDR1 is KGHSH and CDR2 is LQKENI in the germline V gene. The CDR3 sequence: CASSPQSGLAGESVTGELFF. The CDR3 DNA sequence: TGTGCCAGCTCACCACAATCGGGACTAGCGGGAGAAAGTGTCACCGGGGAGCTGTTTTTT.